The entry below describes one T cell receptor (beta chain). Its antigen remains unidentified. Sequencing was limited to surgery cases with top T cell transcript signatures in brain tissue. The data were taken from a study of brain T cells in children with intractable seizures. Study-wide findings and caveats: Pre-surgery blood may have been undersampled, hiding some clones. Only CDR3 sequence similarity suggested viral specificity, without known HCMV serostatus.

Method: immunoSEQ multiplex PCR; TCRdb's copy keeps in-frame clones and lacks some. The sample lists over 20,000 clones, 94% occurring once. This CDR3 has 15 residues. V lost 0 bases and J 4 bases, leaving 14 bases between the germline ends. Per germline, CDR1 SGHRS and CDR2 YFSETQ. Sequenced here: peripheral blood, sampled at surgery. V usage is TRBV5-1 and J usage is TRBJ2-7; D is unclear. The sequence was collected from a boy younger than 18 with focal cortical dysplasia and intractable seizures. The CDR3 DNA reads TGCGCCAGCAGCTTGGGAATCCGGGTTGGGTACGAGCAGTACTTC. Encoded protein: CASSLGIRVGYEQYF.